The rows below give T cell receptor beta chains drawn from one sample of a study of OX40 agonist ivuxolimab in advanced cancers. This table comes from immunoSEQ multiplex PCR, and its TCRdb copy is limited to in-frame clones, with some not included. Altogether 33,000 or so clones are present, more than 75% being singletons, with the ten largest covering roughly 25%. Sequenced here: CD4+ or CD8+ T cells sorted from blood, sampled in a trial of the OX40 agonist ivuxolimab. The origin of the receptors is an adult with an advanced solid tumor such as melanoma, head and neck, liver or kidney cancer. CDR3s include the opening cysteine and the closing phenylalanine or tryptophan. A D gene is named only where the DNA matches it firmly. Expanded clones get a size class; other rows say once, few or many, or leave the size out.

>TRBJ1-6|12|-|-|TRBV28
CASAPHESPLHF
TGTGCCAGCGCTCCCCATGAGTCACCCCTCCACTTT
>TRBJ2-1|16|-|TRBD1|TRBV7-6
CASRSLDRGGYNEQFF
TGTGCCAGCAGGAGCCTGGACAGGGGAGGGTACAATGAGCAGTTCTTC
>TRBJ2-5|19|-|TRBD1|TRBV27
CASSLVGQGARSLQETQYF
TGTGCCAGCAGTTTAGTAGGACAGGGTGCAAGATCACTCCAAGAGACCCAGTACTTC
>TRBJ2-7|15|-|-|TRBV28
CASRVSAGGRHEQYF
TGTGCCAGCAGAGTTTCGGCTGGGGGGCGACACGAGCAGTACTTC
>TRBJ2-2|12|-|-|TRBV5-1
CASSFNTGELFF
TGCGCCAGCAGCTTCAACACCGGGGAGCTGTTTTTT
>TRBJ1-5|13|-|-|TRBV6-6
CASSPDSNQPQHF
TGTGCCAGCAGTCCAGACAGCAATCAGCCCCAGCATTTT
>TRBJ2-7|13|once|-|TRBV10-1
CASSEGPAYEQYF
TGCGCCAGCAGCGAAGGACCGGCCTACGAGCAGTACTTC
>TRBJ1-1|13|-|-|TRBV28
CASIGRSNGEAFF
TGTGCCAGCATAGGCCGCTCGAACGGGGAAGCTTTCTTT
>TRBJ1-5|20|-|-|TRBV18
CASSPSPTGFVGSSNQPQHF
TGTGCCAGCTCACCAAGTCCAACTGGATTTGTGGGCTCGAGCAATCAGCCCCAGCATTTT
>TRBJ1-6|14|-|-|TRBV6-1
CASSEQPHNSPLHF
TGTGCCAGCAGTGAACAGCCCCATAATTCACCCCTCCACTTT
>TRBJ2-1|15|-|-|TRBV11-3
CASSLGGQRNNEQFF
TGTGCCAGCAGCTTGGGGGGACAGCGAAACAATGAGCAGTTCTTC
>TRBJ2-3|14|-|TRBD2|TRBV6-1
CASRLAGNTDTQYF
TGTGCCAGTCGACTAGCGGGAAACACAGATACGCAGTATTTT
>TRBJ2-1|18|-|-|TRBV11-2
CASSPHPPGPLLNNEQFF
TGTGCCAGCAGCCCCCATCCCCCAGGGCCCCTTTTGAACAATGAGCAGTTCTTC